The rows below give T cell receptor beta chains drawn from one sample of a study of CD8 T cells in Susac syndrome. Via MiXCR, TCRdb re-called the immunoSEQ multiplex PCR reads, giving one row per CDR3 protein. The profile covers roughly 130,000 distinct CDR3 sequences, with about 94% appearing a single time and approximately 0.12% taken by the ten largest. The sequencing input was CD4+ T cells from PBMCs. These receptors were obtained from a human donor with multiple sclerosis. CDR3s include the opening cysteine and the closing phenylalanine or tryptophan. D genes are given only for firm matches. Where a row states a size, it is once, few, many or the class of an expanded clone; other rows omit it.

-	TRBV5-1	TRBJ2-1	-	15	TGCGCCAGCAGCCCTACGGGGTATAGCCAGAATGAGCAGTTCTTC	CASSPTGYSQNEQFF
-	TRBV30	TRBJ2-1	TRBD2	13	TGTGCCTGGAAACTAGCGGGGGGGAATGAGCAGTTCTTC	CAWKLAGGNEQFF
-	TRBV7-2	TRBJ1-2	TRBD1	14	TGTGCCAGCAGCTTAGCGACAGGGGGCTATGGCTACACCTTC	CASSLATGGYGYTF
-	TRBV13	TRBJ1-2	TRBD1	15	TGTGCCAGCAGCTCCGACAGGGGGCTGACGGGAGGCTACACCTTC	CASSSDRGLTGGYTF
-	TRBV6-1	TRBJ2-7	TRBD1	15	TGTGCCAGCACCCGAATCTGGACAGGGATCTACGAGCAGTACTTC	CASTRIWTGIYEQYF
-	TRBV6-5	TRBJ2-7	-	14	TGTGCCAGCACCGGGACGGCCAGCTCCTACGAGCAGTACTTC	CASTGTASSYEQYF
-	TRBV7-9	TRBJ1-2	-	14	TGTGCCAGCAGCCCTTTACCCAGGAACTATGGCTACACCTTC	CASSPLPRNYGYTF
-	TRBV20-1	TRBJ2-5	TRBD2	14	TGCAGTGCTTTTGCTAGCGGGAGAAAAGAGACCCAGTACTTC	CSAFASGRKETQYF
-	TRBV7-2	TRBJ1-1	-	14	TGTGCCAGCAGCCTCTGGGGGGAGGGCCCTGAAGCTTTCTTT	CASSLWGEGPEAFF
-	TRBV23-1	TRBJ1-1	-	13	TGCGCCCGGGTCCAAGGAGTTGTAGCTGAAGCTTTCTTT	CARVQGVVAEAFF
once	TRBV28	TRBJ1-5	-	15	TGTGCCAGCAGAACAGGAGGTAATAATAATCAGCCCCAGCATTTT	CASRTGGNNNQPQHF
-	TRBV4-1	TRBJ1-1	-	17	TGCGCCAGCAGCCAAGCAAGGGAGCTTGATCCGAACACTGAAGCTTTCTTT	CASSQARELDPNTEAFF
-	TRBV5-1	TRBJ1-1	-	13	TGCGCCAGCAGCTTGAGACACAGTGCTGAAGCTTTCTTT	CASSLRHSAEAFF
-	TRBV18	TRBJ1-2	-	12	TGTGCCAGCTCACCTGATCGCTATGGCTACACCTTC	CASSPDRYGYTF
-	TRBV2	TRBJ1-2	TRBD1	13	TGTGCCAGCAGTGACAGGGGGCAGGGGGGCTACACCTTC	CASSDRGQGGYTF
once	TRBV7-3	TRBJ2-7	-	14	TGTGCCAGCAGCTTAACCGCGGGTTTTGGGGAGCAGTACTTC	CASSLTAGFGEQYF
-	TRBV12-3/TRBV12-4	TRBJ1-1	-	14	TGTGCCAGCAGTTTAGGTGAAGGGCAGAGCGGGGCTTTCTTT	CASSLGEGQSGAFF
-	TRBV7-9	TRBJ1-4	-	17	TGTGCCAGCAGCTTACTTTCGCCGGGCAGCCTGAATGAAAAACTGTTTTTT	CASSLLSPGSLNEKLFF
-	TRBV7-2	TRBJ1-1	-	14	TGTGCCAGCAGCTTAGCAGGGTGGAACACTGAAGCTTTCTTT	CASSLAGWNTEAFF
-	TRBV25-1	TRBJ2-1	-	14	TGTGCCAGCAGTGAATTAGGAGACTACAATGAGCAGTTCTTC	CASSELGDYNEQFF
-	TRBV7-9	TRBJ1-1	-	13	TGTGCCAGCAGCCGAACGATGAACACTGAAGCTTTCTTT	CASSRTMNTEAFF
-	TRBV19	TRBJ2-1	TRBD2	15	TGTGCCAGTAGAGGTCGGAGCGGGGGTAACAATGAGCAGTTCTTC	CASRGRSGGNNEQFF
-	TRBV25-1	TRBJ1-4	TRBD1	14	TGTGCCAGCAGTGATCCGGGACAGGCTGAAAAACTGTTTTTT	CASSDPGQAEKLFF
-	TRBV12-3/TRBV12-4	TRBJ2-5	-	13	TGTGCCAGCAGTTTGGAGGGGAAGGAGACCCAGTACTTC	CASSLEGKETQYF
-	TRBV20-1	TRBJ2-3	-	10	TGCAGTGCTAGTTTGGGTACGCAGTATTTT	CSASLGTQYF
-	TRBV9	TRBJ2-3	-	13	TGTGCCAGCAGCGCCACTACCCCAGATACGCAGTATTTT	CASSATTPDTQYF
once	TRBV12-3/TRBV12-4	TRBJ2-2	-	15	TGTGCCAGCAGTTTAGGGACAGTTTACACCGGGGAGCTGTTTTTT	CASSLGTVYTGELFF
-	TRBV4-3	TRBJ1-6	-	12	TGCGCCAGCAGGCGATTCAATTCACCCCTCCACTTT	CASRRFNSPLHF
-	TRBV12-3/TRBV12-4	TRBJ1-4	-	14	TGTGCCAGCAGTCTCCGGGGCACCTCCGAAAAACTGTTTTTT	CASSLRGTSEKLFF
-	TRBV28	TRBJ1-5	-	11	TGTGCCAGCAGCCCCGGCCAGCCCCAGCATTTT	CASSPGQPQHF
-	TRBV28	TRBJ2-7	-	15	TGTGCCAGCAGTTTGGCCTTAGGTCTTTCCTACGAGCAGTACTTC	CASSLALGLSYEQYF
-	TRBV4-3	TRBJ2-7	TRBD1	17	TGCGCCAGCAGCCAAGACCGAGGGGGCATAAGTTTCTACGAGCAGTACTTC	CASSQDRGGISFYEQYF
-	TRBV20-1	TRBJ1-4	-	14	TGCAGTGCTAGAGAGGGGGGGCTAGGGGAAAAACTGTTTTTT	CSAREGGLGEKLFF